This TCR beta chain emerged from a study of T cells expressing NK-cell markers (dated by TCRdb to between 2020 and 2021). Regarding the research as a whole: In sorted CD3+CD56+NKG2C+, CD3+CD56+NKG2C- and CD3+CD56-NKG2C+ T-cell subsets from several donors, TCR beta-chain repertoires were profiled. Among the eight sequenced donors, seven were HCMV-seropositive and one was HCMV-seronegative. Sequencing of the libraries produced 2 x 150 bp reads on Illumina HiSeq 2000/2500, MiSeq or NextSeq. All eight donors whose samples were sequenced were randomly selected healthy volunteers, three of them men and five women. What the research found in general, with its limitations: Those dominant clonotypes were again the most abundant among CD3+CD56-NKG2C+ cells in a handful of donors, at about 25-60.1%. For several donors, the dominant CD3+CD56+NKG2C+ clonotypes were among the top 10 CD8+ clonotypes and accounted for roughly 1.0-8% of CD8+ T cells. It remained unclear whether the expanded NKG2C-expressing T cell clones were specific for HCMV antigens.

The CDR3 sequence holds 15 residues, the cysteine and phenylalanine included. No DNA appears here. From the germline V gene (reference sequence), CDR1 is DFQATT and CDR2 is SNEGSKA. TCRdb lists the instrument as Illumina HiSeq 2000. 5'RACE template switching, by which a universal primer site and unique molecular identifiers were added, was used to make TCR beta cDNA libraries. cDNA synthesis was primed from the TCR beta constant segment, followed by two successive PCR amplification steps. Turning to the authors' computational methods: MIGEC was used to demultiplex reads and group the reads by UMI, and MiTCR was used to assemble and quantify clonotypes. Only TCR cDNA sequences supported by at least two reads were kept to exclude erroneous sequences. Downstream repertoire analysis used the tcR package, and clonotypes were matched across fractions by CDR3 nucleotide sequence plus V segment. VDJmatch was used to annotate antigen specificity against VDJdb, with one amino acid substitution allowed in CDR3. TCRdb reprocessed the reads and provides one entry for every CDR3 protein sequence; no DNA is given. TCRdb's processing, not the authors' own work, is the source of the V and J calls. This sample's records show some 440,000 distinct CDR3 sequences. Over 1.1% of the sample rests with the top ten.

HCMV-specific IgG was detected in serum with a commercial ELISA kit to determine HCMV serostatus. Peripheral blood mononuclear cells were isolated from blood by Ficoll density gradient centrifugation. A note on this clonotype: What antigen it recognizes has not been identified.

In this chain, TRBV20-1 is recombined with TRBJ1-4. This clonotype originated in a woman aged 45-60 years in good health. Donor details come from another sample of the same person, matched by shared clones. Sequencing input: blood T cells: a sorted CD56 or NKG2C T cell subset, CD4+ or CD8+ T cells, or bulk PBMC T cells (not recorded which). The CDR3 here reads CSARGTLSTNEKLFF.